These 12 T cell receptor beta chains share one sample of origin, sequenced in a study of blood T cell repertoires in COVID-19. TCRdb's copy holds only in-frame clones and misses some; the assay was immunoSEQ multiplex PCR. The sample consists of some 110,000 clones, around four fifths of them appearing once. Sequenced sample: peripheral blood. These receptors originate from an elderly man with COVID-19, enrolled during active disease.

CDR3 protein: CAIRATSLGSSYNEQFF. The CDR3 DNA follows: TGTGCCATCAGAGCAACTAGCTTAGGTAGCTCCTACAATGAGCAGTTCTTC. The rearrangement links TRBV10-3 to TRBJ2-1; D is possibly TRBD2 (6 bases). CDR1 ENHRY and CDR2 SYGVKD come from the germline V gene. The CDR3 loop spans 17 amino acids. With 6 bases removed from V and 0 bases from J, the gap between germline ends came to 18 bases.

The chain links TRBV28 to TRBJ1-2; possibly TRBD1 for D (5 bases). Germline assignment: CDR1 MDHEN and CDR2 SYDVKM. This CDR3 comprises 14 residues. V dropped 6 bases and J dropped 3 bases, with 14 bases sitting between them. The chain's CDR3 is CASSTGGVDYGYTF. The CDR3 nucleotides read TGTGCCAGCAGCACCGGGGGGGTCGACTATGGCTACACCTTC.

The V call is TRBV5-1, the J call TRBJ2-3; the match to TRBD2 covers 7 bases. Germline V gene lookup returns CDR1 SGHRS and CDR2 YFSETQ. This CDR3 has 15 residues. The junction had 7 bases not matched to a gene; V was cut back by 4 bases and J by 2 bases. The DNA for the CDR3 is TGCGCCAGCAGCCGCGGGAGCTCTTCCACAGATACGCAGTATTTT. Its translation: CASSRGSSSTDTQYF.

The chain employs TRBV30 and TRBJ2-1; TRBD1 aligns across 9 bases. CDR3 length equals 13 residues. V was clipped by 3 bases and J by 8 bases; unmatched bases: 5. CDR1 and CDR2 from the germline V gene are GTSNPN and SVGIG (reference sequence). The CDR3 is CAWSGQGMDEQFF. The CDR3 bases are TGTGCCTGGAGCGGACAGGGGATGGATGAGCAGTTCTTC. The full variable domain, rest sourced from reference TRBV30 and TRBJ2-1, is SQTIHQWPATLVQPVGSPLSLECTVEGTSNPNLYWYRQAAGRGLQLLFYSVGIGQISSEVPQNLSASRPQDRQFILSSKKLLLSDSGFYLCAWSGQGMDEQFFGPGTRLTVL.

This chain connects TRBV5-6 to TRBJ1-6; D gene uncertain. Germline CDR1 is SGHDT and CDR2 is YYEEEE. This CDR3 comprises 13 residues. The V end lost 0 bases, the J end lost 9 bases, and 7 bases lay between the germline ends. The CDR3 DNA reads TGTGCCAGCAGCTTGGACCGAGCTTCACCCCTCCACTTT. Amino acid sequence: CASSLDRASPLHF.

In this sample, this clone turned up a few times. The gene calls are TRBV5-1 and TRBJ1-2; D call uncertain. Germline loops: CDR1 SGHRS, CDR2 YFSETQ. The germline V and J ends were trimmed by 2 bases and 6 bases, with 8 bases remaining between them. The CDR3 has 12 amino acids. CDR3 bases: TGCGCCAGCAGCTTTGCGGCCGATGGCTACACCTTC. Translated: CASSFAADGYTF.

The rearrangement joins TRBV6-1 to TRBJ2-5; tentatively, D is TRBD1 (5 bases). The CDR3 totals 15 residues. Per the germline V gene, CDR1 is MNHNS and CDR2 is SASEGT. The germline V and J ends were trimmed by 3 bases and 2 bases, with 13 bases remaining between them. The CDR3 reads CASSDGALDQETQYF. The CDR3 DNA sequence: TGTGCCAGCAGTGATGGGGCACTGGATCAAGAGACCCAGTACTTC.

This clone has more than one count but fewer than ten. V usage is TRBV10-3 and J usage is TRBJ1-1, with D possibly being TRBD1 (5 bases). Trimming removed 0 bases from V and 1 base from J, with 12 bases in between. The germline gives CDR1 ENHRY, CDR2 SYGVKD. This CDR3 is built from 16 residues. CDR3 nucleotide sequence: TGTGCCATCAGTGAGTCGGAGGGGCGTGGGAACACTGAAGCTTTCTTT. Translating gives CAISESEGRGNTEAFF.

The chain couples TRBV4-1 to TRBJ2-2; 11 bases line up with TRBD2. Germline V gene data show CDR1 as MGHRA and CDR2 as YSYEKL. V gave up 4 bases and J gave up 1 base; unmatched junction bases: 5. The CDR3 runs to 17 residues. CDR3 residues: CASSPLTSGKNTGELFF. DNA of the CDR3: TGCGCCAGCAGCCCACTGACTAGCGGGAAGAACACCGGGGAGCTGTTTTTT.

CDR3 in amino acids: CASSPRQGLHQPQHF. For the CDR3, the DNA is TGTGCCAGCTCACCACGACAGGGCTTACATCAGCCCCAGCATTTT. This chain links TRBV18 with TRBJ1-5; 7 positions agree with TRBD1. This CDR3 contains 15 residues. Per germline, CDR1 KGHSH and CDR2 LQKENI. J gave up 5 bases and V 1 base, and 5 bases lay outside the gene matches.

V gene TRBV4-1 combines with J gene TRBJ1-2; D is unclear. CDR1 and CDR2 (germline): MGHRA, YSYEKL. The CDR3 has 14 residues. Between the trimmed V and J ends, which lost 0 bases and 4 bases, there was a span of 9 bases. The CDR3 sequence: CASSQERLRYGYTF. CDR3 coding DNA: TGCGCCAGCAGCCAAGAGAGGTTGCGCTATGGCTACACCTTC.

The chain carries TRBV7-8 and TRBJ2-5, with unresolved D. V shed 5 bases and J shed 1 base, with 11 bases lying between them. Germline V CDR1 and CDR2: SGHVS, FQNEAQ. This CDR3 is 14 amino acids long. The CDR3 loop reads CASSSRMSQETQYF. The CDR3 DNA sequence: TGTGCCAGCAGCAGCCGTATGTCCCAAGAGACCCAGTACTTC.